The 2 T cell receptor beta chains reported below all come from one sample, sequenced in a study of T cell responses to AZD1222 COVID-19 vaccine. Measured with immunoSEQ multiplex PCR; TCRdb has only the in-frame clones, and not every one. Found here are some 150,000 clones, about 90% of them singletons; the top ten hold about 5.3%. Sequences were derived from peripheral blood, sampled on day 0 of AZD1222 vaccination. The receptors here all came from an adult in good health.

The V call is TRBV24-1, the J call TRBJ2-5, with D possibly matching TRBD2 (5 bases). The CDR3 has 12 amino acids. With 4 bases removed from V and 5 bases from J, the gap between germline ends came to 7 bases. Looked up from germline, CDR1 is KGHDR and CDR2 is SFDVKD. CDR3 sequence: CATSEGGETQYF. Here the CDR3 DNA reads TGTGCCACCAGTGAGGGCGGGGAGACCCAGTACTTC.

CDR3 nucleotides: TGTGCCAGCAGACACGGACATTCCCGGGGCGAGCAGTACTTC. It translates to CASRHGHSRGEQYF. The chain couples TRBV28 to TRBJ2-7; D might be TRBD1 or TRBD2, each matching 5 bases. Germline lookup yields CDR1 MDHEN and CDR2 SYDVKM. The CDR3 has 14 amino acids. V lost 6 bases and J lost 6, with 18 bases in between. The whole variable domain, filled in from reference TRBV28 and TRBJ2-7, reads DVKVTQSSRYLVKRTGEKVFLECVQDMDHENMFWYRQDPGLGLRLIYFSYDVKMKEKGDIPEGYSVSREKKERFSLILESASTNQTSMYLCASRHGHSRGEQYFGPGTRLTVT.